Listed here is a single TCR beta chain. Its antigen is as yet unknown. These data are taken from a study of shared clonotypes between healthy human individuals. Study-wide results and caveats: Inspection by rarefaction showed sorted-subset sequencing to be incomplete despite large depth.

V was trimmed by 0 bases and J by 0 bases, leaving 9 bases between them. CDR3 length equals 16 residues. Germline V gene data show CDR1 as SGHTA and CDR2 as FQGNSA. Generated by immunoSEQ multiplex PCR, the TCRdb table keeps only in-frame clones and is missing some. The sample holds 850,000 to 1,200,000 clones; more than 65% are singletons and the top ten take roughly 1.5%. The source of this sequence is a man aged 18 to 29 in good health. Material: memory CD4+ T cells sorted from blood. Subset defined: CD45RA-negative fraction. The chain recombines TRBV7-2 with TRBJ1-3; TRBD1 might be the D (5 bases). DNA of the CDR3: TGTGCCAGCAGCTTAGCGGGGGACCTCTCTGGAAACACCATATATTTT. Protein product: CASSLAGDLSGNTIYF.